The clone carrying this T cell receptor (beta chain) occurred a few times. As yet, its antigen is unknown. J was trimmed by 2 bases and V by 3 bases; bases with no gene match: 9. This CDR3 is built from 15 residues. CDR1 is SQVTM, CDR2 ANQGSEA, per germline. The sample comes from a study of response to subunit inactivated influenza vaccine. Study observations and caveats: Authors suggested few new T cells are recruited by each seasonal influenza vaccination.

In TCRdb, the RT-PCR reads were re-called with MiXCR into one record per CDR3 protein. The sample lists around 150,000 distinct CDR3 sequences; roughly 10% were seen once. The chain joins TRBV29-1 to TRBJ2-5, with TRBD2 matching 7 bases. Source: non-naive T cells sorted from PBMCs, taken about 40 days after vaccination. The clonotype was recovered from a man in his fifties who received an inactivated influenza vaccine. CDR3 coding DNA: TGCAGCGTTGAGGAGGGAGGGACGTGGCAAGAGACCCAGTACTTC. Its translation: CSVEEGGTWQETQYF.